The source of this T cell receptor beta chain is a study of graft-versus-host responses after intestinal transplantation. Overall study context: Transplants given to recipients were multivisceral, liver-intestinal, or isolated intestinal. Each recipient received anti-thymocyte globulin induction, then tacrolimus and steroids for two to three years.

Notes on this clone: The antigen is not known.

CDR3 size: 14 residues. Per germline, CDR1 SNHLY and CDR2 FYNNEI. The V gene end was trimmed by 5 bases and the J gene end by 7 bases; junction bases not matched to a gene: 8. Study-wide results and limits: Some patients had graft-donor T cell macrochimerism. In their allografts, the ratios of graft-versus-host to host-versus-graft T cell clones were high.

Clones were read by immunoSEQ multiplex PCR, and TCRdb kept only the in-frame ones, dropping some. The sample consists of fewer than 150,000 clones, around 94% of them appearing once. The origin of this receptor is a human donor who received an intestinal transplant. The specimen was unstimulated CD4+ T cells sorted from spleen or lymph node cells, collected before intestinal transplant. J is TRBJ1-2 and V is TRBV2; 9 bases align to TRBD1. The CDR3 is CASSPGQGYGGYTF. The CDR3 nucleotides read TGTGCCAGCAGTCCGGGACAGGGATATGGTGGCTACACCTTC.